These T cell receptor beta chains were read from a single sample in a study of blood T cell repertoires in COVID-19. The assay was immunoSEQ multiplex PCR, and TCRdb's table has in-frame clones only and misses some. The sample carries about 300,000 clones, around 83% recorded once. Input material: peripheral blood. These receptors came from a woman between 45 and 60 years old with acute or convalescent COVID-19. CDR3s include the opening cysteine and the closing phenylalanine or tryptophan. D genes are given only for firm matches. Clone size appears in some rows only: once, few, many, or a class for an expanded clone.

j_gene	d_gene	v_gene	abundance	CDR3nt	CDR3aa
TRBJ2-7	TRBD2	TRBV7-9	once	TGTGCCAGCAGGGGGAGCGGGACGTACGAGCAGTACTTC	CASRGSGTYEQYF
TRBJ2-1	TRBD1	TRBV6-5	-	TGTGCCAGCAGGAGAGGGACAGAATACAATGAGCAGTTCTTC	CASRRGTEYNEQFF
TRBJ2-5	-	TRBV5-1	-	TGCGCCAGCAGCTTGAAACCGGGGTCCGCGGAAGAGACCCAGTACTTC	CASSLKPGSAEETQYF
TRBJ1-3	-	TRBV7-2	-	TGTGCCAGCAGCTGGGGACTCCTCTCTGGAAACACCATATATTTT	CASSWGLLSGNTIYF
TRBJ1-2	-	TRBV6-4	-	TGTGCCAGCAGTGAGGGGGCAGGTGATGGCTACACCTTC	CASSEGAGDGYTF
TRBJ2-7	-	TRBV3-1/TRBV3-2	-	TGTGCCAGCAGCCACTGGACAGACGCCTCCTACGAGCAGTACTTC	CASSHWTDASYEQYF
TRBJ1-2	TRBD1	TRBV9	-	TGTGCCAGCAGCGTAGAGGACAGGGACTATGGCTACACCTTC	CASSVEDRDYGYTF
TRBJ1-1	TRBD1	TRBV5-1	-	TGCGCCAGCAGGCGGGTAGGGCAGGGGGCACAGTTGGACACTGAAGCTTTCTTT	CASRRVGQGAQLDTEAFF
TRBJ1-3	-	TRBV7-2	-	TGTGCCAGCAGCTCCAGTCAGGGTGGGCAAGGAAACACCATATATTTT	CASSSSQGGQGNTIYF
TRBJ1-6	TRBD1	TRBV3-1/TRBV3-2	-	TGTGCCAGCAGCCAAGACGGACAGGCGGATAATTCACCCCTCCACTTT	CASSQDGQADNSPLHF
TRBJ2-5	-	TRBV11-2	-	TGTGCCAGCAGCTTACAGCGTGGGGCCCCGGACACCCAGTACTTC	CASSLQRGAPDTQYF
TRBJ1-5	-	TRBV10-3	-	TGTGCCATCACTCCGACGGAGAGTCAGCCCCAGCATTTT	CAITPTESQPQHF
TRBJ1-6	-	TRBV2	-	TGTGCCTCGTTGGGGCAGTATAATTCACCCCTCCACTTT	CASLGQYNSPLHF
TRBJ2-2	-	TRBV6-6	-	TGTGCCAGCAGGGGGGCCGGTTTCACCGGGGAGCTGTTTTTT	CASRGAGFTGELFF
TRBJ1-1	-	TRBV5-5	-	TGTGCCAGCAGCTCAGCGGGACACGGGATATTGGCTTTCTTT	CASSSAGHGILAFF
TRBJ1-1	-	TRBV7-8	-	TGTGCCAGCAGCTCAGACAGGTTCCGAATGAACACTGAAGCTTTCTTT	CASSSDRFRMNTEAFF
TRBJ2-2	-	TRBV6-5	-	TGTGCCAGCGTACAGGTACCCAACACCGGGGAGCTGTTTTTT	CASVQVPNTGELFF
TRBJ2-1	-	TRBV4-2	-	TGTGCCAGCAGCCAACCCCCAAATGAGCAGTTCTTC	CASSQPPNEQFF
TRBJ1-1	TRBD1	TRBV7-9	-	TGTGCCAGCAGCCAATTAGGGGGCGTGGGCACTGAAGCTTTCTTT	CASSQLGGVGTEAFF
TRBJ1-4	TRBD1	TRBV29-1	-	TGCAGCGTTGAAGATCTCAGGGACAGGGAAAAACTGTTTTTT	CSVEDLRDREKLFF
TRBJ1-2	TRBD1	TRBV5-1	-	TGCGCCAGCAGCCCGGGACAGGGGAGGAACTATGGCTACACCTTC	CASSPGQGRNYGYTF
TRBJ2-5	TRBD2	TRBV5-4	-	TGTGCCAGCAGCTTCGTGGGTAGCGGGGGGGCCCAAGAGACCCAGTACTTC	CASSFVGSGGAQETQYF
TRBJ1-1	TRBD1	TRBV2	-	TGTGCCAGCAGTTTCTCCGGGACAGGGAGCACTGAAGCTTTCTTT	CASSFSGTGSTEAFF
TRBJ2-3	TRBD2	TRBV5-1	-	TGCGCCTCCTCTTCCGGAGCGGGGGGGGCGGATACGCAGTATTTT	CASSSGAGGADTQYF
TRBJ2-1	-	TRBV7-2	-	TGTGCCAGCAGCTTCGGAGGGAGCTCCTACAATGAGCAGTTCTTC	CASSFGGSSYNEQFF
TRBJ1-1	-	TRBV5-5	-	TGTGCCAGCAGCTCTACAGGGTTTCTAGACACTGAAGCTTTCTTT	CASSSTGFLDTEAFF
TRBJ2-3	TRBD2	TRBV6-1	-	TGTGCCAGCAGTGAATGGGTAGCGGGGTTCACAGATACGCAGTATTTT	CASSEWVAGFTDTQYF
TRBJ1-2	-	TRBV3-1/TRBV3-2	-	TGTGCCAGCAGCCTCGCGGACTATGGCTACACCTTC	CASSLADYGYTF
TRBJ1-1	TRBD1	TRBV7-3	few	TGTGCCAGCAGCTTTACAGGGGGCACTGAAGCTTTCTTT	CASSFTGGTEAFF
TRBJ2-1	TRBD1	TRBV19	-	TGTGCCAGTAAGGCCGGGACAGGGGGCTTCCCCGATGAGCAGTTCTTC	CASKAGTGGFPDEQFF
TRBJ1-1	-	TRBV30	-	TGTGCCTGGACTGTGGGCCCCGTGGCTGAAGCTTTCTTT	CAWTVGPVAEAFF
TRBJ1-5	-	TRBV2	-	TGTGCCAGTAAACAGGGAAACCATCAGCCCCAGCATTTT	CASKQGNHQPQHF
TRBJ1-2	-	TRBV7-9	-	TGTGCCAGCAGCTTAGACAGCAACTATGGCTACACCTTC	CASSLDSNYGYTF
TRBJ1-2	TRBD1	TRBV5-8	-	TGTGCCAGCAGCTTGGGGACAGGGAATGGCTACACCTTC	CASSLGTGNGYTF
TRBJ1-4	-	TRBV4-1	-	TGCGCCAGCAGCCGAGCGGGGTATAATGAAAAACTGTTTTTT	CASSRAGYNEKLFF
TRBJ1-1	TRBD1	TRBV27	few	TGTGCCACCCGACAGGGCTGGAACACTGAAGCTTTCTTT	CATRQGWNTEAFF
TRBJ1-2	-	TRBV4-3	few	TGCGCCAGCAGCCGGTTACAGGGTTGGGATGGCTACACCTTC	CASSRLQGWDGYTF
TRBJ1-2	-	TRBV18	-	TGTGCCAGCTCACCTGGGGCAGATTCTAACTATGGCTACACCTTC	CASSPGADSNYGYTF
TRBJ1-1	-	TRBV25-1	-	TGTGCCAGCAGTGCAACCGGGGTGAACACTGAAGCTTTCTTT	CASSATGVNTEAFF
TRBJ2-2	-	TRBV3-1/TRBV3-2	-	TGTGCCAGCAGCCAGGGGGCACACACCGGGGAGCTGTTTTTT	CASSQGAHTGELFF
TRBJ1-1	-	TRBV19	-	TGTGCCAGTAGTATAGAAGGGGTTACGAACACTGAAGCTTTCTTT	CASSIEGVTNTEAFF
TRBJ2-6	-	TRBV5-1	-	TGCGCCAGCAGCAAGACAGTCTCCGGGGCCAACGTCCTGACTTTC	CASSKTVSGANVLTF
TRBJ1-2	-	TRBV29-1	-	TGCAGCGTTGATCTTACGGGAATTGGCTACACCTTC	CSVDLTGIGYTF
TRBJ1-1	-	TRBV9	-	TGTGCCAGCAGCTTCCAGGGGAACACTGAAGCTTTCTTT	CASSFQGNTEAFF
TRBJ2-1	TRBD1	TRBV30	-	TGTGCCCGTACGGATGGGACAGATAGCTACAATGAGCAGTTCTTC	CARTDGTDSYNEQFF
TRBJ1-5	-	TRBV10-1	-	TGCGCCAGCAGTCGGGGAGGCCAGCCCCAGCATTTT	CASSRGGQPQHF
TRBJ2-7	TRBD2	TRBV3-1/TRBV3-2	once	TGTGCCAGCAGCCAATCCACCTCAGCGGGGGCAGGGGAGCAGTACTTC	CASSQSTSAGAGEQYF
TRBJ2-4	TRBD1	TRBV6-5	-	TGTGCCAGCAGGGACAGGGAGGCCAAAAACATTCAGTACTTC	CASRDREAKNIQYF
TRBJ2-3	TRBD2	TRBV5-1	-	TGCGCCAGCAGCTCCGGTAGCGGGGGGACCGGAGATACGCAGTATTTT	CASSSGSGGTGDTQYF
TRBJ2-4	TRBD2	TRBV29-1	-	TGCAGCGTTGAGTCGGGGGGACTGGGAGGGTTGGGCAAAAACATTCAGTACTTC	CSVESGGLGGLGKNIQYF
TRBJ2-5	-	TRBV5-1	-	TGCGCCAGCAGCTTCTCCCGGGCGGGAGAGACCCAGTACTTC	CASSFSRAGETQYF
TRBJ2-7	TRBD1	TRBV19	-	TGTGCCAGTGGGGACAGGGGGGCCACACAGTACTTC	CASGDRGATQYF
TRBJ1-1	-	TRBV6-4	-	TGTGCCAGCAGTGACTTACCGGGACAAAGGAACACTGAAGCTTTCTTT	CASSDLPGQRNTEAFF